These T cell receptor beta chains were read from a single sample in a study of blood T cell repertoires in COVID-19. Measured with immunoSEQ multiplex PCR; TCRdb has only the in-frame clones, and not every one. The sample comprises about 130,000 clones, roughly 90% of which are singletons, and around 2.3% rests with the top ten. Sequenced: PBMCs or T cells enriched from blood (not recorded which). The receptors originated from a woman in her fifties or sixties who had recovered from COVID-19. Both conserved end residues are part of each CDR3. Fields, in order: CDR3 DNA, CDR3 protein, V gene, D gene, J gene, clone size. D genes are given only for firm matches. Where a row states a size, it is once, few, many or the class of an expanded clone; other rows omit it.

TGTGCCAGTAGTCGACAGTTTAGCAATCAGCCCCAGCATTTT,CASSRQFSNQPQHF,TRBV19,NA,TRBJ1-5,once
TGCGCCAGCAGCTTGCTCTCGCAGGGGGCGTCAGGTTACAATGAGCAGTTCTTC,CASSLLSQGASGYNEQFF,TRBV5-1,TRBD1,TRBJ2-1,NA
TGTGCCAGCAGCCAAGGAATGGTAGCGGGACACAATGAGCAGTTCTTC,CASSQGMVAGHNEQFF,TRBV3-1/TRBV3-2,TRBD2,TRBJ2-1,once
TGTGCCAGCTCGGAGGGAGTGGATGAAAAACTGTTTTTT,CASSEGVDEKLFF,TRBV18,NA,TRBJ1-4,NA
TGTGCCAGCAGCCAAGCCGTCCTCAGCTCTGGAAACACCATATATTTT,CASSQAVLSSGNTIYF,TRBV3-1/TRBV3-2,NA,TRBJ1-3,NA
TGTGCCAGCAGCTCAAGACAGGGGATCAGCAATTCACCCCTCCACTTT,CASSSRQGISNSPLHF,TRBV9,TRBD1,TRBJ1-6,NA
TGTGCCAGCAGTTTAGCGGGGCACAATGAGCAGTTCTTC,CASSLAGHNEQFF,TRBV27,NA,TRBJ2-1,NA
TGTGCCTGGAGTCAGGACAGCCTCGGTGGCTACACCTTC,CAWSQDSLGGYTF,TRBV30,NA,TRBJ1-2,NA
TGTGCCAGCAGCTTCGGGACAGGGGAGCTGTTTTTT,CASSFGTGELFF,TRBV7-9,NA,TRBJ2-2,NA
TGTGCCAGTACCCCGGAGGGCGACCGGGACAGGGGGCAGCCCCAGCATTTT,CASTPEGDRDRGQPQHF,TRBV19,TRBD1,TRBJ1-5,NA
TGTGCCAGTAAGGCCGGGACAGGGGGCAACGAGCAGTACTTC,CASKAGTGGNEQYF,TRBV19,TRBD1,TRBJ2-7,NA
TGCGCCAGCAGCTTAGGGACAGTGAACACTGAAGCTTTCTTT,CASSLGTVNTEAFF,TRBV5-1,TRBD1,TRBJ1-1,NA
TGTGCCAGCTCACCACCGCAGGGCCCCGTCTCCTACGAGCAGTACTTC,CASSPPQGPVSYEQYF,TRBV18,NA,TRBJ2-7,NA
TGTGCCAGCAGCCGTTGGGGAGGCCAAGAGACCCAGTACTTC,CASSRWGGQETQYF,TRBV11-3,NA,TRBJ2-5,NA
TGTGCCAGCAGTTCAGGGACCGGGGAGCTGTTTTTT,CASSSGTGELFF,TRBV6-2/TRBV6-3,NA,TRBJ2-2,NA
TGCAGCGTTGTGGGGGCGGCCGGGGAGCTGTTTTTT,CSVVGAAGELFF,TRBV29-1,NA,TRBJ2-2,NA
TGTGCCAGCTCACCAACTAGCGGGGGGGAAAGATACGAGCAGTACTTC,CASSPTSGGERYEQYF,TRBV18,TRBD2,TRBJ2-7,NA
TGCAGCGTTGACGTCGGGGGGGCCCACAATGAGCAGTTCTTC,CSVDVGGAHNEQFF,TRBV29-1,TRBD2,TRBJ2-1,NA
TGTGCCAGCAGCAGGACAGAGCGCAATCAGCCCCAGCATTTT,CASSRTERNQPQHF,TRBV11-2,NA,TRBJ1-5,NA
TGTGCCAGCAGCCAACGGAGCGGGGGGTACAATGAGCAGTTCTTC,CASSQRSGGYNEQFF,TRBV3-1/TRBV3-2,TRBD2,TRBJ2-1,NA
TGTGCCAGCAGCCCCGGGGGGGGAGGCAATCAGCCCCAGCATTTT,CASSPGGGGNQPQHF,TRBV7-9,NA,TRBJ1-5,NA
TGTGCCAGCAGCTCGGGGGAGTCGTCAGCTGAAGCTTTCTTT,CASSSGESSAEAFF,TRBV7-9,NA,TRBJ1-1,NA
TGTGCCAGCAGCTTAGACCAGGGGGGCTCCTACGAGCAGTACTTC,CASSLDQGGSYEQYF,TRBV7-6,NA,TRBJ2-7,once
TGTGCCACCAGCAGAGATCTGGGGGCTAGGGCTTTCTTT,CATSRDLGARAFF,TRBV15,NA,TRBJ1-1,few
TGTGCCAGTAGTATAGAGGGACAGGGCGTAGCCAAAAACATTCAGTACTTC,CASSIEGQGVAKNIQYF,TRBV19,TRBD1,TRBJ2-4,NA
TGTGCCTGGAGTGGCGGGGACGGGCAGCCCCAGCATTTT,CAWSGGDGQPQHF,TRBV30,NA,TRBJ1-5,NA
TGTGCCAGCAGGACAGGGCTTAATTCACCCCTCCACTTT,CASRTGLNSPLHF,TRBV27,TRBD1,TRBJ1-6,NA
TGTGCCAGCAGTGAAAAGCACCAAGAGACCCAGTACTTC,CASSEKHQETQYF,TRBV6-1,NA,TRBJ2-5,NA
TGCAGCGTTGTCGGGGACAGCAATGAGCAGTTCTTC,CSVVGDSNEQFF,TRBV29-1,TRBD1,TRBJ2-1,NA
TGTGCCAGCAGTCGCAGGGTAGTGGATGAGCAGTTCTTC,CASSRRVVDEQFF,TRBV14,NA,TRBJ2-1,NA
TGTGCCAGCTCACCGTCTCTACAACAACCTTCTCCAGGGGCCGATGAGCAGTTCTTC,CASSPSLQQPSPGADEQFF,TRBV18,NA,TRBJ2-1,NA
TGTGCCAGTCGCCCCTGGGCAGTCTCCTACGAGCAGTACTTC,CASRPWAVSYEQYF,TRBV28,NA,TRBJ2-7,NA
TGTGCCAGCAGCTTGGCCGGGACAGGGGACCCAAATAGCAATCAGCCCCAGCATTTT,CASSLAGTGDPNSNQPQHF,TRBV7-9,TRBD1,TRBJ1-5,NA
TGTGCCAGCAGCCCAGGGACTAGCGGGGGCACAGATACGCAGTATTTT,CASSPGTSGGTDTQYF,TRBV7-3,TRBD2,TRBJ2-3,NA
TGCGCCAGCAGGGAACTTGGACAGGCTGCCTATGGCTACACCTTC,CASRELGQAAYGYTF,TRBV5-1,TRBD1,TRBJ1-2,NA
TGTGCCAGCAGCTTATTCGCAGGCTCCTACAATGAGCAGTTCTTC,CASSLFAGSYNEQFF,TRBV7-2,NA,TRBJ2-1,NA
TGTGCCAGCAGTGAAGGGGGGACAGGGCTCATTCAGTACTTC,CASSEGGTGLIQYF,TRBV6-1,TRBD1,TRBJ2-4,NA
TGTGCCAGCAGCTTAACTCCCAATCTACAGCAGTTGTCTAACTATGGCTACACCTTC,CASSLTPNLQQLSNYGYTF,TRBV7-3,NA,TRBJ1-2,NA
TGCGCCAGCAGCTCTTCGACAGGGGGCACTGAAGCTTTCTTT,CASSSSTGGTEAFF,TRBV5-1,TRBD1,TRBJ1-1,once
TGTGCCAGCAGTGAACAGGGCGGGACTGTGCTAAATACGCAGTATTTT,CASSEQGGTVLNTQYF,TRBV2,NA,TRBJ2-3,NA
TGTGCCAGCAGTATTACAGGGGAAGCTTTCTTT,CASSITGEAFF,TRBV6-4,NA,TRBJ1-1,NA
TGTGCCATCAGTGAACAGGGGGCGGGCGACGAGCAGTACTTC,CAISEQGAGDEQYF,TRBV10-3,TRBD1,TRBJ2-7,few
TGTGCCACCTCGACAGGACTCCAAGAGACCCAGTACTTC,CATSTGLQETQYF,TRBV10-3,NA,TRBJ2-5,NA
TGTGCCTGGAGTGTATTCAGGGCTATATCTGGAAACACCATATATTTT,CAWSVFRAISGNTIYF,TRBV30,NA,TRBJ1-3,NA
TGTGCCTTGGAGTCGGGAAACAATCAGCCCCAGCATTTT,CALESGNNQPQHF,TRBV30,NA,TRBJ1-5,NA
TGTGCCAGCAGCTTATCGGGCGCCGGGGTTCGGGATTCACCCCTCCACTTT,CASSLSGAGVRDSPLHF,TRBV13,NA,TRBJ1-6,NA